This T cell receptor (beta chain) was profiled in a study of blood T cells in healthy people across ages. Study results and caveats: Long-lived donors exceeded aged donors in naive CD4+ cells and diversity.

The CDR3 is 13 amino acids. The V and J ends lost 6 bases and 10 bases, in that order; junction bases with no gene match: 11. Germline V gives CDR1 DFQATT, CDR2 SNEGSKA (reference sequence). Details on this clonotype: The antigen is not known.

Together with a sample-barcoded 5' primer, a J-beta primer mix was included in a second PCR lasting roughly 6 to 12 cycles. Through a template-switch adaptor with 12 random nucleotides, each cDNA molecule received a tag. Paired-end reads containing CDR3 totaled no fewer than 2.5 million for each sample. TCRdb reprocessed the 5' RACE reads via MiXCR and lists one record per CDR3 protein. The table shows roughly 500,000 distinct CDR3 sequences, with 25% to 30% occurring only once. The TCR originated in a woman aged 65 to 85 in good health. This chain joins TRBV20-1 and TRBJ1-4, with 7 bases lining up with TRBD1. The specimen sequenced was blood. The DNA for the CDR3 is TGCAGTGCGCGGACAGGTCGTGCGGGAAAACTGTTTTTT. Amino acids: CSARTGRAGKLFF.